The next 3 T cell receptor beta chains were all read from a single sample in a study of blood T cells in healthy people across ages. A J-beta primer mix and a sample-barcoded 5' primer were used in a second PCR of roughly 7 to 12 cycles. TCRdb redid the calling of the 5' RACE reads with MiXCR, one entry per CDR3 protein. The table has about 640,000 distinct CDR3 sequences, roughly 58% seen once; the top ten hold over 30%. Sequencing was performed on blood. These receptors were collected from a man aged 55-75 years in good health.

The chain employs TRBV18 and TRBJ2-5; TRBD1 aligns across 8 bases. The V gene end was trimmed by 5 bases and the J gene end by 5 bases; junction bases not matched to a gene: 4. Germline lookup yields CDR1 KGHSH and CDR2 LQKENI. This CDR3 spans 13 amino acids. CDR3 loop: CASSSTGEETQYF. DNA for the CDR3: TGTGCCAGCTCATCGACAGGGGAGGAGACCCAGTACTTC.

The J gene is TRBJ2-3, the V gene TRBV25-1; 11 positions match TRBD2. This CDR3 comprises 13 residues. CDR1 is MGHDK and CDR2 is SYGVNS in the germline V gene. J gave up 3 bases and V 8 bases, and 1 base lay outside the gene matches. CDR3 sequence: CASGTSGTDTQYF. In DNA form, the CDR3 reads TGTGCCAGCGGGACTAGCGGAACAGATACGCAGTATTTT.

This chain joins TRBV2 and TRBJ2-5, with 8 nucleotides matching TRBD1. The CDR3 is 15 residues long. Looked up from germline, CDR1 is SNHLY and CDR2 is FYNNEI. Germline trimming cut 1 base from V and 2 bases from J; bases unmatched to any gene: 3. The CDR3 sequence is CASSEGTGKQETQYF. CDR3 DNA sequence: TGTGCCAGCAGTGAAGGGACAGGGAAACAAGAGACCCAGTACTTC. Combining the CDR3 with reference TRBV2 and TRBJ2-5 gives the whole variable domain EPEVTQTPSHQVTQMGQEVILRCVPISNHLYFYWYRQILGQKVEFLVSFYNNEISEKSEIFDDQFSVERPDGSNFTLKIRSTKLEDSAMYFCASSEGTGKQETQYFGPGTRLLVL.